Below are 2 T cell receptor beta chains sequenced from a single sample in a study of blood T cell repertoires in COVID-19. Only in-frame clones appear in the TCRdb table, and some are missing; sequencing was by immunoSEQ multiplex PCR. The sample records over 100,000 clones, over 75% being singletons. The sample consisted of peripheral blood. Source of these receptors: a human donor in a cohort sampled during active COVID-19.

The chain couples TRBV7-2 to TRBJ1-6; a weak D match, TRBD1 (5 bases). Germline V lookup: CDR1 SGHTA, CDR2 FQGNSA. Trimming shortened V by 3 bases and J by 11 bases, and 17 bases separated the two germline ends. This CDR3 spans 15 amino acids. The chain's CDR3 is CASSLSGTPRAPLHF. As DNA, the CDR3 is TGTGCCAGCAGCTTGTCAGGTACTCCCAGGGCACCCCTCCACTTT.

The rearrangement joins TRBV6-1 to TRBJ2-1; 10 positions agree with TRBD2. Germline V lookup: CDR1 MNHNS, CDR2 SASEGT. V gave up 2 bases and J gave up 9 bases; unmatched junction bases: 7. This CDR3 is 15 amino acids long. The CDR3 DNA reads as TGTGCCAGCAGTGAACGAGCGGGAGGGCCGGGTGAGCAGTTCTTC. Its translation is CASSERAGGPGEQFF.